The 5 T cell receptor beta chains in this list originate from one sample, sequenced in a study of CD8+ T cells in alopecia areata (dated by TCRdb to 2017 to 2018). The library was produced with the immunoSEQ multiplex PCR assay. To provide template for TCR sequencing, every sample had RNA extracted and reverse transcribed into cDNA. The table comes from immuneACCESS by way of TCRdb, which keeps in-frame sequences with V and J called. Part of the clones is missing from these tables; in studies checked, under half for an unresolved V gene and the rest for unknown reasons. In this sample, 1,500 to 2,000 clones appear, none counted once only. In total, the top ten clones hold 40% to 65% of the sample. Source material: lesional skin. Receptors were obtained from a C3H/HeJ mouse with alopecia areata. This strain has the MHC haplotype H2-k.

Many counts were recorded for this clone. TCRdb and the translated DNA give different amino acids at residue 14; the protein presented here is the one translated from the DNA. Germline and genes: mouse. The DNA ends 3 residues before the CDR3 does, and the rest of the CDR3 is filled in from the germline J gene. The V call is TRBV19, the J call TRBJ1-3, with D unclear. Germline V gene data show CDR1 as FNHDT and CDR2 as SITEND (reference sequence). This CDR3 comprises 17 residues. The ends were cut back, 2 bases at V and 0 bases at J, with 15 bases in the middle. The CDR3 loop is CASSIPSQKNSGNTLYF. The sequenced part of the CDR3 DNA is TGTGCCAGCAGTATTCCATCACAGAAAAATTCTGGAAATACG.

Many counts were recorded for this clone. The genes and germline here are from mouse. The sequence runs out 4 residues before the end of the CDR3; the remainder is reconstructed from the germline J gene. The chain employs TRBV4 and TRBJ2-3; TRBD2 might be the D (6 bases). With 5 bases removed from V and 1 base from J, the gap between germline ends came to 13 bases. The length of the CDR3 is 15 residues. Germline CDR1 LGHDT, CDR2 YNNKQL (reference sequence). CDR3 loop: CASSPRGDGAETLYF. CDR3 DNA, as far as it was read: TGTGCCAGCAGCCCCCGGGGGGATGGTGCAGAA.

There are many counts of this clone. At residue 13, the DNA translation does not agree with TCRdb's protein; the protein displayed here is the one encoded by the DNA. Mouse gene names and germline throughout. The read is 3 residues too short to cover the CDR3 end, so that end is filled in from the germline J gene. V usage is TRBV17 and J usage is TRBJ1-3; 8 bases map to TRBD1. Germline V gene data show CDR1 as MNHDT and CDR2 as YYDKIL. The CDR3 runs to 16 residues. The CDR3 DNA, read in part, is TGTGCTAGCAGTAGAGTACAGGGGGATAGTGCAGAAACG. It encodes CASSRVQGDSAET. The whole CDR3 protein is CASSRVQGDSAETLYF.

The sample holds a few counts of this clone. With a far larger clone one base away, a read error is the likely cause. The genes and germline here are from mouse. The read terminates 4 residues before the CDR3 end, so the remaining end is supplied by the germline J gene. The J gene is TRBJ2-4, the V gene TRBV13-2; tentative D call: TRBD1 (5 bases). Germline lookup yields CDR1 NNHNN and CDR2 SYGAGS (reference sequence). The length of the CDR3 is 12 residues. CDR3 region: CASGARENTLYF. The CDR3 bases that were read are TGTGCCAGCGGTGCCAGGGAAAAC.

This clone was seen ten or more times. Gene and germline names: mouse. The CDR3 end lies 4 residues beyond the end of the read and is filled in from the germline J gene. The chain carries TRBV1 and TRBJ2-3; TRBD2 aligns across 11 bases. Trimming at V came to 4 bases and at J to 3 bases, leaving 0 bases not matched to a gene. This CDR3 is built from 14 residues. Germline lookup yields CDR1 NSQYPW and CDR2 LRSPGD (reference sequence). This chain's CDR3 is CTCSGDWGAETLYF. The covered CDR3 bases are TGCACCTGCAGTGGGGACTGGGGGGCAGAA.